This entry is about one T cell receptor (beta chain). Trimming took 5 bases from V and 9 from J; bases not matched to a gene: 8. Germline lookup yields CDR1 SNHLY and CDR2 FYNNEI. The CDR3 runs to 14 residues. The data stem from a study of T cell responses to AZD1222 COVID-19 vaccine. The assay was immunoSEQ multiplex PCR, and TCRdb's table has in-frame clones only and misses some. This repertoire shows roughly 110,000 clones, about 90% found once; its top ten account for less than 25%. The starting material was peripheral blood, obtained on day 0 of AZD1222 vaccination. The receptor's source is an adult in good health. The chain joins TRBV2 to TRBJ2-1; 9 bases match TRBD2. CDR3 amino acids: CASSLSGGLAEQFF. The CDR3 nucleotides are TGTGCCAGCAGTCTTAGCGGGGGCCTGGCTGAGCAGTTCTTC.